This is a list of T cell receptor beta chains from one sample in a study of neurological immune-mediated disorders. TCRdb re-analysed the 5' RACE reads in MiXCR, keeping a single row per CDR3 protein. The table has more than 15,000 distinct CDR3 sequences, around 15% seen once. Specimen: CD4+ T cells from blood. Receptors originate from a woman aged 55-75 years with HTLV-1-associated myelopathy (HAM/TSP). Both conserved end residues are part of each CDR3. A D gene is named only where the DNA matches it firmly. Clone size is stated in some rows and not others, as once, few, many or a class when expanded.

J gene: TRBJ2-2; D gene: .; V gene: TRBV7-2; clone size: many; CDR3 protein: CASSLGWSSGVNTGELFF; CDR3 DNA: TGTGCCAGCAGCTTAGGATGGTCATCAGGAGTGAACACCGGGGAGCTGTTTTTT
J gene: TRBJ1-4; D gene: TRBD1; V gene: TRBV12-3/TRBV12-4; clone size: many; CDR3 protein: CASSHGQGEKLFF; CDR3 DNA: TGTGCCAGCAGCCATGGACAGGGAGAAAAACTGTTTTTT
J gene: TRBJ2-7; D gene: .; V gene: TRBV15; clone size: many; CDR3 protein: CATSRGQFSEQYF; CDR3 DNA: TGTGCCACCAGCAGAGGACAGTTCTCCGAGCAGTACTTC
J gene: TRBJ2-3; D gene: .; V gene: TRBV5-1; clone size: .; CDR3 protein: CASSWGRITDTQYF; CDR3 DNA: TGCGCCAGCAGCTGGGGGCGGATCACAGATACGCAGTATTTT
J gene: TRBJ1-6; D gene: .; V gene: TRBV20-1; clone size: many; CDR3 protein: CSARRTADSPLHF; CDR3 DNA: TGCAGTGCTAGACGGACGGCAGATTCACCCCTCCACTTT
J gene: TRBJ2-1; D gene: TRBD1; V gene: TRBV5-1; clone size: many; CDR3 protein: CASSLATGTVSYNEQFF; CDR3 DNA: TGCGCCAGCAGCTTGGCCACCGGGACAGTCTCCTACAATGAGCAGTTCTTC
J gene: TRBJ2-3; D gene: TRBD1; V gene: TRBV24-1; clone size: many; CDR3 protein: CATSDRQGIGLTDTQYF; CDR3 DNA: TGTGCCACCAGTGATCGACAGGGTATAGGTCTCACAGATACGCAGTATTTT
J gene: TRBJ2-7; D gene: TRBD2; V gene: TRBV20-1; clone size: .; CDR3 protein: CSARVGSGGGKYEQYF; CDR3 DNA: TGCAGTGCTAGAGTGGGCTCGGGAGGGGGAAAGTACGAGCAGTACTTC
J gene: TRBJ1-2; D gene: TRBD1; V gene: TRBV5-1; clone size: many; CDR3 protein: CASSRDRGEVSGYTF; CDR3 DNA: TGCGCCAGCAGCCGGGACAGGGGAGAGGTTAGTGGCTACACCTTC
J gene: TRBJ2-3; D gene: .; V gene: TRBV20-1; clone size: many; CDR3 protein: CTASNPDTQYF; CDR3 DNA: TGCACCGCTAGCAACCCAGATACGCAGTATTTT
J gene: TRBJ2-2; D gene: TRBD2; V gene: TRBV30; clone size: many; CDR3 protein: CACPASGRAGELFF; CDR3 DNA: TGTGCCTGCCCCGCTAGCGGGAGGGCCGGGGAGCTGTTTTTT
J gene: TRBJ1-1; D gene: TRBD1; V gene: TRBV20-1; clone size: many; CDR3 protein: CSARTGGVGNTEAFF; CDR3 DNA: TGCAGTGCTAGGACAGGGGGCGTGGGGAACACTGAAGCTTTCTTT
J gene: TRBJ2-7; D gene: TRBD2; V gene: TRBV10-3; clone size: many; CDR3 protein: CAISEAASGKYEQYF; CDR3 DNA: TGTGCCATCAGTGAAGCGGCTAGCGGTAAATACGAGCAGTACTTC
J gene: TRBJ1-1; D gene: TRBD1; V gene: TRBV29-1; clone size: many; CDR3 protein: CSVALGGLLAFF; CDR3 DNA: TGCAGCGTTGCTTTAGGGGGCTTATTGGCTTTCTTT
J gene: TRBJ2-3; D gene: TRBD1; V gene: TRBV5-1; clone size: many; CDR3 protein: CASSPEDRVTDTQYF; CDR3 DNA: TGCGCCAGCAGCCCTGAGGACAGGGTCACAGATACGCAGTATTTT
J gene: TRBJ1-1; D gene: .; V gene: TRBV6-5; clone size: many; CDR3 protein: CASSAVQVPGAFF; CDR3 DNA: TGTGCCAGCAGTGCCGTCCAGGTGCCGGGTGCTTTCTTT
J gene: TRBJ2-2; D gene: TRBD2; V gene: TRBV20-1; clone size: many; CDR3 protein: CSARAGTSGTGELFF; CDR3 DNA: TGCAGTGCTAGAGCCGGGACTAGCGGCACCGGGGAGCTGTTTTTT
J gene: TRBJ2-1; D gene: TRBD2; V gene: TRBV24-1; clone size: many; CDR3 protein: CATSDFGGNYNEQFF; CDR3 DNA: TGTGCCACCAGTGATTTCGGGGGGAACTACAATGAGCAGTTCTTC
J gene: TRBJ2-3; D gene: .; V gene: TRBV20-1; clone size: .; CDR3 protein: CSARDGSDTQYF; CDR3 DNA: TGCAGTGCTAGGGACGGATCAGATACGCAGTATTTT
J gene: TRBJ2-7; D gene: TRBD2; V gene: TRBV6-2/TRBV6-3; clone size: few; CDR3 protein: CASSSISGRFEDEQYF; CDR3 DNA: TGTGCCAGCAGTTCTATTAGCGGGAGGTTTGAGGACGAGCAGTACTTC
J gene: TRBJ1-3; D gene: .; V gene: TRBV20-1; clone size: many; CDR3 protein: CSASRGAGNTIYF; CDR3 DNA: TGCAGTGCTTCCAGGGGAGCAGGAAACACCATATATTTT
J gene: TRBJ2-7; D gene: TRBD2; V gene: TRBV20-1; clone size: many; CDR3 protein: CSARVGAGGAYEQYF; CDR3 DNA: TGCAGTGCTAGAGTGGGGGCGGGAGGGGCCTACGAGCAGTACTTC
J gene: TRBJ1-1; D gene: .; V gene: TRBV24-1; clone size: many; CDR3 protein: CATSPRERGGCPEAFF; CDR3 DNA: TGTGCCACCAGTCCTAGGGAGAGAGGTGGCTGCCCTGAAGCTTTCTTT
J gene: TRBJ1-4; D gene: TRBD1; V gene: TRBV20-1; clone size: many; CDR3 protein: CSARGGGAGQEKLFF; CDR3 DNA: TGCAGTGCCCGGGGAGGGGGCGCAGGGCAGGAAAAACTGTTTTTT
J gene: TRBJ2-2; D gene: TRBD1; V gene: TRBV4-2; clone size: many; CDR3 protein: CASSLMTGEVAGELFF; CDR3 DNA: TGTGCCAGCAGCCTGATGACAGGGGAGGTGGCCGGGGAGCTGTTTTTT
J gene: TRBJ2-2; D gene: .; V gene: TRBV7-8; clone size: many; CDR3 protein: CASSLWVAMNTGELFF; CDR3 DNA: TGTGCCAGCAGCTTATGGGTAGCGATGAACACCGGGGAGCTGTTTTTT
J gene: TRBJ2-1; D gene: TRBD2; V gene: TRBV6-5; clone size: many; CDR3 protein: CASGRGLAGGGEQFF; CDR3 DNA: TGTGCCAGCGGGCGCGGGCTAGCGGGAGGGGGTGAGCAGTTCTTC
J gene: TRBJ2-3; D gene: .; V gene: TRBV7-8; clone size: many; CDR3 protein: CASSLVEDTQYF; CDR3 DNA: TGTGCCAGCAGCTTAGTGGAAGATACGCAGTATTTT
J gene: TRBJ1-2; D gene: .; V gene: TRBV2; clone size: many; CDR3 protein: CASSEPGQYYGYTF; CDR3 DNA: TGTGCCAGCAGTGAACCCGGGCAGTACTATGGCTACACCTTC